Below, 5 T cell receptor beta chains from the same sample are listed, as sequenced in a study of T cells in Graves' hyperthyroidism and ophthalmopathy. TCR beta CDR3 sequences were amplified from RNA transcripts. An initial round of RT-PCR targeting the TCR CDR3 relied on the HTBI primer set. TCRdb reprocessed the multiplex PCR reads with MiXCR, giving one entry per CDR3 protein. The sample carries about 640,000 distinct CDR3 sequences, less than 25% recorded once. Sequenced material: blood. All receptors come from a young man with Graves' ophthalmopathy.

The V and J genes are TRBV12-3 or TRBV12-4 and TRBJ2-3; D is tentatively TRBD1 or TRBD2 (5 bases each). Trimming shortened V by 6 bases and J by 0 bases, and 13 bases separated the two germline ends. The CDR3 spans 15 residues. CDR3 coding DNA: TGTGCCAGCAGGGGGGACGTTTCTAGCACAGATACGCAGTATTTT. Protein: CASRGDVSSTDTQYF.

This clonotype was observed at least ten times. The V call is TRBV27, the J call TRBJ1-1; possibly TRBD1 for D (5 bases). Per germline, CDR1 MNHEY and CDR2 SMNVEV (reference sequence). This CDR3 comprises 13 residues. V lost 3 bases to trimming and J lost 11 bases, with 16 bases between them. The CDR3 nucleotides read TGTGCCAGCAGTTTCGATCGGGGCAGGACGGCTTTCTTT. This codes for CASSFDRGRTAFF.

This clonotype was seen repeatedly, ten times or more. V usage is TRBV3-1 and J usage is TRBJ2-6; D ambiguous. Trimming took 7 bases from V and 4 from J, leaving 8 bases between them. The CDR3 is made up of 13 amino acids. Germline V gene sequence: CDR1 LGHDT, CDR2 YNNKEL (reference sequence). The CDR3 loop reads CASTKTGANVLTF. The CDR3 DNA is TGTGCCAGCACCAAAACCGGGGCCAACGTCCTGACTTTC.

In its sample, this clonotype was seen many times. This chain connects TRBV7-9 to TRBJ2-3; TRBD2 agrees at 10 bases. V lost 9 bases and J lost 1; bases outside the gene matches: 4. The CDR3 is 14 residues long. Germline lookup yields CDR1 SEHNR and CDR2 FQNEAQ (reference sequence). CDR3 sequence (DNA): TGTGCCAGTAGGGGGACTAGCGGCACAGATACGCAGTATTTT. Amino acids: CASRGTSGTDTQYF.

Many counts were recorded for this clonotype. In DNA, the CDR3 is TGTGCCTGGGGGTCAGGTGCCTCCTACGAGCAGTACTTC. Translation: CAWGSGASYEQYF. The gene calls are TRBV30 and TRBJ2-7; D remains ambiguous. This CDR3 is 13 amino acids long. The V gene lost 5 bases and the J gene lost 0 bases, with 11 bases spanning the gap. Germline CDR1 is GTSNPN and CDR2 is SVGIG (reference sequence).